This passage covers 20 T cell receptor beta chains from one sample sequenced in a study of T cell repertoires in cytomegalovirus infection. TCRdb called the reads again in MiXCR, with one record for every CDR3 protein. The profile shows around 350,000 distinct CDR3 sequences, about a sixth of them singletons. Sequences were obtained from PBMCs. These receptors originate from a human donor in good health (CMV status not recorded). Some clones in this sample may be carry-over from other donors' samples.

This clonotype was found a few times. The rearrangement joins TRBV19 to TRBJ1-1, with no clear D. The CDR3 contains 11 residues. CDR1 is LNHDA, CDR2 SQIVND, per germline (reference sequence). The V end was cut by 11 bases, the J end by 3 bases, with 10 bases between. The CDR3 DNA is TGTGCCTGTGCTCGGGACACTGAAGCTTTCTTT. Translated, it gives CACARDTEAFF. Based on the CDR3 plus reference TRBV19 and TRBJ1-1, the full variable domain is DGGITQSPKYLFRKEGQNVTLSCEQNLNHDAMYWYRQDPGQGLRLIYYSQIVNDFQKGDIAEGYSVSREKKESFPLTVTSAQKNPTAFYLCACARDTEAFFGQGTRLTVV.

This clonotype was seen once. The chain links TRBV28 to TRBJ2-5, with unresolved D. The V gene's germline CDR1 is MDHEN and CDR2 SYDVKM. V lost 1 base and J lost 5, with 5 bases in between. The CDR3 has 12 residues. In DNA, the CDR3 is TGTGCCAGCAGTTTATACCGGGAGACCCAGTACTTC. Its translation is CASSLYRETQYF.

The chain combines TRBV11-2 with TRBJ2-1; 9 positions agree with TRBD2. This CDR3 comprises 17 residues. V dropped 7 bases and J dropped 4; count of bases not matched to a gene: 14. Germline V gene data show CDR1 as SGHAT and CDR2 as FQNNGV. The CDR3 DNA sequence: TGTGCCAGCAACTCAACCGGGACTAGCCTATCGTACAATGAGCAGTTCTTC. The encoded protein is CASNSTGTSLSYNEQFF.

On this clonotype itself: The junction differs from germline at one of its ends, possibly a read error. The V gene is TRBV7-8, the J gene TRBJ2-3; D unresolved. The CDR3 runs 13 residues. Germline assignment: CDR1 SGHVS and CDR2 FQNEAQ. The CDR3 coding sequence is TGTACCAGCAGCGCCGTGGACACAGATACGCAGTATTTT. The encoded protein is CTSSAVDTDTQYF.

This clonotype was detected only a few times. The chain is built from TRBV5-5 and TRBJ2-5, with D tentatively TRBD2 (6 bases). V lost 0 bases, J lost 9 bases, and 12 bases lay in between. From germline, CDR1 is SGHKS and CDR2 YYEKEE (reference sequence). This CDR3 comprises 13 residues. CDR3 nucleotide sequence: TGTGCCAGCAGCTTGGCCACTAGCCGGCCCCAGTACTTC. It encodes CASSLATSRPQYF.

At least ten counts were recorded for this clonotype. The rearrangement links TRBV7-2 to TRBJ2-3, with D perhaps matching TRBD2 (6 bases). The CDR3 is made up of 13 amino acids. Germline V gene lookup returns CDR1 SGHTA and CDR2 FQGNSA. V was trimmed by 5 bases and J by 9 bases, leaving 15 bases between them. The CDR3 nucleotides read TGTGCCAGCAGCCCGTCCCCGGAGGGGACGCAGTATTTT. It encodes CASSPSPEGTQYF.

This clonotype was counted at least ten times. V is TRBV28 and J is TRBJ2-7; maybe TRBD2 (6 bases). CDR3 length: 14 amino acids. V was cut by 6 bases and J by 6 bases, with 18 bases left in between. Germline CDR1 and CDR2: MDHEN and SYDVKM. Here the CDR3 reads CASSSPGVLGEQYV. Written as DNA, the CDR3 is TGTGCCAGCAGCTCCCCGGGGGTACTGGGCGAGCAGTACGTC.

This clonotype occurred many times. The J gene is TRBJ2-1, the V gene TRBV12-3 or TRBV12-4; D gene unclear. The CDR3 sequence is 15 residues long. The V end was cut by 5 bases, the J end by 1 base, with 12 bases between. CDR3 DNA: TGTGCCAGCAGTCCCCCCTGGGGTTCCTACAATGAGCAGTTCTTC. Its protein is CASSPPWGSYNEQFF.

The rearrangement joins TRBV20-1 to TRBJ2-3; D possibly uses TRBD1 or TRBD2 (5 bases each). Germline assignment: CDR1 DFQATT and CDR2 SNEGSKA (reference sequence). CDR3 length: 14 residues. Deletions cut 1 base from V and 2 bases from J, with 10 bases between. The CDR3 bases are TGCAGTGCTAGAGGGGGACCCATCACAGATACGCAGTATTTT. Its protein is CSARGGPITDTQYF.

This clonotype appeared a few times. The rearrangement links TRBV18 to TRBJ1-6; no firm D call. Germline CDR1 is KGHSH and CDR2 is LQKENI. The V end was cut by 3 bases, the J end by 15 bases, with 18 bases between. The CDR3 is made up of 14 amino acids. The chain's CDR3 is CASSPQASEGLLHF. CDR3 DNA sequence: TGTGCCAGCTCACCCCAGGCCTCCGAAGGTCTCCTCCACTTT.

This clonotype has at least ten counts. The gene calls are TRBV7-6 and TRBJ1-1; D ambiguous. The V end lost 1 base, the J end lost 7 bases, and 16 bases lay between the germline ends. The germline CDR1 and CDR2 sequences are SGHVS and FNYEAQ. The CDR3 spans 15 residues. Here the CDR3 DNA reads TGTGCCAGCAGCTTAGGTCGGGCAGGAGCCTTTGAAGCTTTCTTT. Translated, it gives CASSLGRAGAFEAFF.

There are a few counts of this clonotype. The chain is built from TRBV7-4 and TRBJ2-7; 8 bases align to TRBD2. CDR3 size: 14 residues. Trimming cost V 5 bases and J 5 bases; bases outside gene matches: 8. The germline CDR1 and CDR2 sequences are SGHVT and SQSDAQ. CDR3 residues: CASSPYSGVDEQYF. DNA for the CDR3: TGTGCCAGCAGCCCATATAGCGGGGTGGACGAGCAGTACTTC.

CDR3 coding DNA: TGCGCCAGCAGCCGTCCCGGGACAGGGTCAAGCTCTGGCTACACCTTC. Its protein is CASSRPGTGSSSGYTF. V and J are TRBV4-1 and TRBJ1-2, with TRBD1 matching over 9 bases. Germline CDR1 MGHRA, CDR2 YSYEKL. V lost 4 bases and J lost 7; bases outside the gene matches: 13. The CDR3 runs 16 residues.

This clonotype was detected only a few times. The chain couples TRBV20-1 to TRBJ2-7; no clear D gene. The germline CDR1 and CDR2 sequences are DFQATT and SNEGSKA (reference sequence). The V gene lost 3 bases and the J gene lost 4 bases, with 19 bases spanning the gap. The CDR3 length is 15 residues. The CDR3 bases are TGCAGTGCTAGTTGGTTGCAGGATAAACTATACGAGCAGTACTTC. As protein: CSASWLQDKLYEQYF.

The chain recombines TRBV7-2 with TRBJ1-2, with a weak D call TRBD1 (5 bases). The V gene's germline CDR1 is SGHTA and CDR2 FQGNSA. The V gene lost 4 bases and the J gene lost 6 bases, with 15 bases spanning the gap. This CDR3 spans 14 amino acids. The CDR3 is CASSSSRVRDGYTF. CDR3 DNA sequence: TGTGCCAGCAGCTCTTCCAGGGTGCGCGATGGCTACACCTTC.

This clonotype was detected ten times or more. The chain has TRBV10-3 and TRBJ2-1, with 12 positions matching TRBD2. Trimming removed 3 bases from V and 8 bases from J; junction bases left unmatched: 11. Germline lookup yields CDR1 ENHRY and CDR2 SYGVKD. This CDR3 has 17 residues. The chain's CDR3 is CAISDSGLAGKEDEQFF. The CDR3 region has the DNA TGTGCCATCAGTGATTCCGGACTAGCGGGAAAAGAGGATGAGCAGTTCTTC.

This clonotype has only a few counts. The chain combines TRBV24-1 with TRBJ1-2; tentative D call: TRBD1 (6 bases). CDR1 and CDR2 (germline): KGHDR, SFDVKD. The V and J ends lost 4 bases and 4 bases respectively, with 12 bases between them. CDR3 length: 14 amino acids. CDR3 amino acids: CATSDPGRGYGYTF. CDR3 in DNA: TGTGCCACCAGTGACCCCGGCAGGGGCTATGGCTACACCTTC.

On this clonotype: Just one base apart from a much larger clone, this may be a read error. J is TRBJ2-3 and V is TRBV7-2; no firm D call. Trimming removed 5 bases from V and 4 bases from J, with 13 bases in between. Per germline, CDR1 SGHTA and CDR2 FQGNSA. This CDR3 has 14 amino acids. CDR3 residues: CASSPHSTPDTQYF. The CDR3 DNA follows: TGTGCCAGCAGCCCCCATTCTACTCCAGATACGCAGTATTTT. Combining the CDR3 with reference TRBV7-2 and TRBJ2-3 gives the whole variable domain GAGVSQSPSNKVTEKGKDVELRCDPISGHTALYWYRQSLGQGLEFLIYFQGNSAPDKSGLPSDRFSAERTGGSVSTLTIQRTQQEDSAVYLCASSPHSTPDTQYFGPGTRLTVL.

This clonotype was detected many times. V is TRBV10-3 and J is TRBJ2-1, with no clear D. CDR3 length: 14 amino acids. Trimming took off 6 bases at V and 0 bases at J, with 9 bases between the two ends. CDR1 ENHRY and CDR2 SYGVKD come from the germline V gene. The CDR3 here is CAIRAESSYNEQFF. In nucleotides, the CDR3 is TGTGCCATCAGGGCGGAGAGCTCCTACAATGAGCAGTTCTTC.

The chain uses TRBV5-1 and TRBJ2-7, with D perhaps matching TRBD1 (5 bases). Trimming cost V 0 bases and J 5 bases, with 9 bases left between them. CDR1 is SGHRS and CDR2 is YFSETQ in the germline V gene. The CDR3 has 13 residues. The CDR3 sequence: CASSLGARDEQYF. The CDR3, as DNA: TGCGCCAGCAGCTTGGGAGCCAGGGACGAGCAGTACTTC.